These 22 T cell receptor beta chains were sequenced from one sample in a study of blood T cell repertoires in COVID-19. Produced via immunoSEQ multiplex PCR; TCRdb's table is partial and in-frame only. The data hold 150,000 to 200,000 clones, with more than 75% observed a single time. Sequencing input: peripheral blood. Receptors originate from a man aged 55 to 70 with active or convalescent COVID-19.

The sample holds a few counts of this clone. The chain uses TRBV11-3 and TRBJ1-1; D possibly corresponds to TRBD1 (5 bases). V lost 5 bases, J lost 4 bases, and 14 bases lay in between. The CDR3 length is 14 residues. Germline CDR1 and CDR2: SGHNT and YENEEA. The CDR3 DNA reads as TGTGCCAGCAGCCCGGGGGGGGTTTTCACTGAAGCTTTCTTT. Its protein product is CASSPGGVFTEAFF.

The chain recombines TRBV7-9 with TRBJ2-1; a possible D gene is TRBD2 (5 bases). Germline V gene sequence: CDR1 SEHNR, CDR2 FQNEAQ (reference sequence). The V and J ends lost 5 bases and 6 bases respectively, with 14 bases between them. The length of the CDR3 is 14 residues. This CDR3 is CASSPPTSANEQFF. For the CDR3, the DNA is TGTGCCAGCAGCCCTCCCACTAGTGCCAATGAGCAGTTCTTC.

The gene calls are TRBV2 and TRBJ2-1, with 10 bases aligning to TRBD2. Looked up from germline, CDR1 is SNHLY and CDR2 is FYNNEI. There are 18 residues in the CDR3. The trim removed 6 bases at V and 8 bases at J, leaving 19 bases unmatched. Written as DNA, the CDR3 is TGTGCCAGCAGGACCGGGGTAGCGGGGGGCTCGAGAAACGATGAGCAGTTCTTC. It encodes CASRTGVAGGSRNDEQFF. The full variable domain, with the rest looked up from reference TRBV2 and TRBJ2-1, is EPEVTQTPSHQVTQMGQEVILRCVPISNHLYFYWYRQILGQKVEFLVSFYNNEISEKSEIFDDQFSVERPDGSNFTLKIRSTKLEDSAMYFCASRTGVAGGSRNDEQFFGPGTRLTVL.

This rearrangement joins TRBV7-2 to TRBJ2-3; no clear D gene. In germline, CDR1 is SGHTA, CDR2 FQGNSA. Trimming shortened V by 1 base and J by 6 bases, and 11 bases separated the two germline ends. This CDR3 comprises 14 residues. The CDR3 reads CASSLVMSSDTQYF. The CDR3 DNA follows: TGTGCCAGCAGCTTAGTCATGAGTTCGGATACGCAGTATTTT.

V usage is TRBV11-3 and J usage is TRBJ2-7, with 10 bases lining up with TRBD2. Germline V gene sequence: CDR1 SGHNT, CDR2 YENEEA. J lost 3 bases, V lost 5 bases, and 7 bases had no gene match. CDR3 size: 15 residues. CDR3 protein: CASSPSGGSVYEQYF. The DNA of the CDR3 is TGTGCCAGCAGCCCTAGCGGGGGTTCTGTCTACGAGCAGTACTTC. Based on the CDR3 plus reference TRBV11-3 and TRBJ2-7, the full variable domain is EAGVVQSPRYKIIEKKQPVAFWCNPISGHNTLYWYLQNLGQGPELLIRYENEEAVDDSQLPKDRFSAERLKGVDSTLKIQPAELGDSAVYLCASSPSGGSVYEQYFGPGTRLTVT.

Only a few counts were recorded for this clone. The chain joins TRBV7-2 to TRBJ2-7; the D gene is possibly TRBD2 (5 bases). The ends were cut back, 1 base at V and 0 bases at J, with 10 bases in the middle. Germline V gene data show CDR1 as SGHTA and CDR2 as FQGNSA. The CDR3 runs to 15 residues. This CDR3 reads CASSLGTASSYEQYF. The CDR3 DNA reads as TGTGCCAGCAGCTTAGGGACTGCTAGCTCCTACGAGCAGTACTTC.

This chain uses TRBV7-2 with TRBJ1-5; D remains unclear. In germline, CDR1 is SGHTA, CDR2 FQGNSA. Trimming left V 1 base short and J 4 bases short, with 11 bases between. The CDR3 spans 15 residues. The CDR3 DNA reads TGTGCCAGCAGCTTAGATTACAGTTTGAATCAGCCCCAGCATTTT. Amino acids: CASSLDYSLNQPQHF.

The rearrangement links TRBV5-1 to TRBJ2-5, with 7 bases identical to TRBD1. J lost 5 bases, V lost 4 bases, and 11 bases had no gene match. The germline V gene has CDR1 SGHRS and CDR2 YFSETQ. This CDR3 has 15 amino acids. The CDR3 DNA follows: TGCGCCAGCAGCCAAATGACAGGGCGGGCGGAGACCCAGTACTTC. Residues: CASSQMTGRAETQYF.

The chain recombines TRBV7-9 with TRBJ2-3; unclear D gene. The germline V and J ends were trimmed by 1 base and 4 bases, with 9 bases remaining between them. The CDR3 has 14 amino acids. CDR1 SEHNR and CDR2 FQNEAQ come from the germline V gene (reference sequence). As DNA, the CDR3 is TGTGCCAGCAGCTTAGGTCCAGGCCCAGATACGCAGTATTTT. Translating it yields CASSLGPGPDTQYF.

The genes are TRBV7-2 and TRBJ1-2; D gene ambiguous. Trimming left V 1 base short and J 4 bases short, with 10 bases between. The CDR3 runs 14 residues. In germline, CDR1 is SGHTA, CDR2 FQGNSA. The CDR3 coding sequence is TGTGCCAGCAGCTTAGGGGCCCAGAGCTATGGCTACACCTTC. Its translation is CASSLGAQSYGYTF.

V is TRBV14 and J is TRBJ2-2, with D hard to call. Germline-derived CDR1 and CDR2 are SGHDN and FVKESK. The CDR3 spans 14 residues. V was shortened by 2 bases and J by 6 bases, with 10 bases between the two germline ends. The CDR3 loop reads CASSQFLVPGELFF. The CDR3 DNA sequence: TGTGCCAGCAGCCAATTTTTAGTCCCCGGGGAGCTGTTTTTT.

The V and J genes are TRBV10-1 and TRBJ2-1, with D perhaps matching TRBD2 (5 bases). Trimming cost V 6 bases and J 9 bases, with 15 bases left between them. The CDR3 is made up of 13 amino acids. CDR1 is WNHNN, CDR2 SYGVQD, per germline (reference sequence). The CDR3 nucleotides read TGCGCCAGCAGCGGGAACAGAGGTGCTGAGCAGTTCTTC. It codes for CASSGNRGAEQFF.

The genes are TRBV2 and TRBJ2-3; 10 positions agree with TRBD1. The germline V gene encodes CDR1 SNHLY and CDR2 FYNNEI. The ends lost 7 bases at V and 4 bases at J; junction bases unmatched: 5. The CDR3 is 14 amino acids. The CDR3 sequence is CASTPGQGPDTQYF. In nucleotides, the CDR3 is TGTGCCAGCACCCCGGGACAGGGGCCAGATACGCAGTATTTT.

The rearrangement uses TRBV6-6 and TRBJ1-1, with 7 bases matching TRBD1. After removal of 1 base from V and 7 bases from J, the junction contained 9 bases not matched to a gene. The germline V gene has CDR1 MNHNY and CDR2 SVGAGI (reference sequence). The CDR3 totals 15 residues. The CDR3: CASSYFRGLKGEAFF. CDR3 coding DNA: TGTGCCAGCAGTTACTTTAGGGGGCTGAAGGGTGAAGCTTTCTTT.

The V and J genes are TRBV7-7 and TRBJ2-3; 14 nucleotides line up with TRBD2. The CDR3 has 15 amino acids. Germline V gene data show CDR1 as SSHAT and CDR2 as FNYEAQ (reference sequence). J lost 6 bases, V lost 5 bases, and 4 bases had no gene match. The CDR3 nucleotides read TGTGCCAGCAGCCCCGGGACTAGCGGGAGTGATACGCAGTATTTT. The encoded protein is CASSPGTSGSDTQYF.

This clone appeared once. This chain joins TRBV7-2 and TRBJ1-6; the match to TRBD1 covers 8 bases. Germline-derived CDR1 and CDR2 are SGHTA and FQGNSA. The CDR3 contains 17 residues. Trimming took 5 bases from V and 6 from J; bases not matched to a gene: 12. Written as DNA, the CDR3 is TGTGCCAGCAGCACCCAAAATGGAGACAGGGGTAATTCACCCCTCCACTTT. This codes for CASSTQNGDRGNSPLHF.

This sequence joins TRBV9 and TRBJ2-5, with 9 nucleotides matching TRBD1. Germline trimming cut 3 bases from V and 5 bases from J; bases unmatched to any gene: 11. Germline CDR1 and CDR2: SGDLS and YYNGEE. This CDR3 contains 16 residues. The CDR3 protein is CASSAGTGLPWETQYF. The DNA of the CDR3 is TGTGCCAGCAGCGCCGGGACAGGGTTACCTTGGGAGACCCAGTACTTC.

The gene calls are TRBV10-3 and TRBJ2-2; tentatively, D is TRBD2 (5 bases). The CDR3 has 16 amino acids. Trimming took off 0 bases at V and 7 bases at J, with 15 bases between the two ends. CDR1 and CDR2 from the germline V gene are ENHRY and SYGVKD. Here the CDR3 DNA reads TGTGCCATCAGTGAGTCGTCTTCGGGGTTAGACGGGGAGCTGTTTTTT. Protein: CAISESSSGLDGELFF.

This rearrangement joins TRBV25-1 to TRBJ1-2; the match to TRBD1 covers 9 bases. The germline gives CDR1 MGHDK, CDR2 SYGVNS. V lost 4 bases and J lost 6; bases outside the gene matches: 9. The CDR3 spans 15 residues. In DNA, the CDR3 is TGTGCCAGCAGTGTCATGACAGGGGGAACTAATGGCTACACCTTC. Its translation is CASSVMTGGTNGYTF.

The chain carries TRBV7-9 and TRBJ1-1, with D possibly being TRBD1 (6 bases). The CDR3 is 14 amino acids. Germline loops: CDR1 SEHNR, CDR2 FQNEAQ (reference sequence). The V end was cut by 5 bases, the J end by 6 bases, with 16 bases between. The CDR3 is CASSPGQNTAEAFF. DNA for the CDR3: TGTGCCAGCAGCCCCGGACAGAATACCGCTGAAGCTTTCTTT. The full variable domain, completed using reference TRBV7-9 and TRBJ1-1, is DTGVSQNPRHKITKRGQNVTFRCDPISEHNRLYWYRQTLGQGPEFLTYFQNEAQLEKSRLLSDRFSAERPKGSFSTLEIQRTEQGDSAMYLCASSPGQNTAEAFFGQGTRLTVV.

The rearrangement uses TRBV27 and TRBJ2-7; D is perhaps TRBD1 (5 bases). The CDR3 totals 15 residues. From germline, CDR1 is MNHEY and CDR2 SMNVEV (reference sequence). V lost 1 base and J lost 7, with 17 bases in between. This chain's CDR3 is CASSLLGQGRREQYF. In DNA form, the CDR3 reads TGTGCCAGCAGTTTATTAGGGCAGGGTCGTCGAGAGCAGTACTTC.

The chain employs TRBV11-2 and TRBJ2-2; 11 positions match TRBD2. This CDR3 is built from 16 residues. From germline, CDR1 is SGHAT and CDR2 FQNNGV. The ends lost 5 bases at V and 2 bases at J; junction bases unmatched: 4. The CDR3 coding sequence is TGTGCCAGCAGCAGAGGGACTAGCGGAAACACCGGGGAGCTGTTTTTT. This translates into CASSRGTSGNTGELFF.